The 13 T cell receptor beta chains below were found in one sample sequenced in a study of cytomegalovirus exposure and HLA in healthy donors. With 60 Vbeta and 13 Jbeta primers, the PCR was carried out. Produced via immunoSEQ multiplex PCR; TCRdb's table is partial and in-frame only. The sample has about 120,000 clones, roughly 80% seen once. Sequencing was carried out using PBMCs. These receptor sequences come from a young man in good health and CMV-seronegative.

DNA for the CDR3: TGTGCCAGCAGTTACCAGGGACAGGTGGACGACAGTCAGTACTTC. This codes for CASSYQGQVDDSQYF. The chain uses TRBV6-5 and TRBJ2-4; 8 nucleotides align to TRBD1. The CDR3 runs 15 residues. Germline CDR1 reads MNHEY; CDR2 reads SVGAGI. J lost 12 bases, V lost 2 bases, and 12 bases had no gene match.

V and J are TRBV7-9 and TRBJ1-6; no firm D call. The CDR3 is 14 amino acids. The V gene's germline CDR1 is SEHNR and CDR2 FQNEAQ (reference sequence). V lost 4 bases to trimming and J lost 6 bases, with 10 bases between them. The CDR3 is CASSYTEPNSPLHF. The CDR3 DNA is TGTGCCAGCAGCTATACAGAGCCTAATTCACCCCTCCACTTT.

In nucleotides, the CDR3 is TGTGCCAGTAGTATCAGATTTCAGGGGGCGAACACTGAAGCTTTCTTT. Protein: CASSIRFQGANTEAFF. The chain carries TRBV19 and TRBJ1-1, with 8 bases lining up with TRBD1. J gave up 1 base and V 3 bases, and 7 bases lay outside the gene matches. Germline V gene sequence: CDR1 LNHDA, CDR2 SQIVND (reference sequence). There are 16 residues in the CDR3.

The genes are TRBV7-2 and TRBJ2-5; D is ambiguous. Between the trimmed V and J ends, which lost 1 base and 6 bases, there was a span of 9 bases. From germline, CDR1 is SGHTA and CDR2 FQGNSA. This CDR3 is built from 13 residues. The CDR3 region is CASSLDPQKTQYF. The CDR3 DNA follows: TGTGCCAGCAGCTTAGACCCACAAAAGACCCAGTACTTC. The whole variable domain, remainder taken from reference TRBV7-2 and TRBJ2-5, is GAGVSQSPSNKVTEKGKDVELRCDPISGHTALYWYRQSLGQGLEFLIYFQGNSAPDKSGLPSDRFSAERTGGSVSTLTIQRTQQEDSAVYLCASSLDPQKTQYFGPGTRLLVL.

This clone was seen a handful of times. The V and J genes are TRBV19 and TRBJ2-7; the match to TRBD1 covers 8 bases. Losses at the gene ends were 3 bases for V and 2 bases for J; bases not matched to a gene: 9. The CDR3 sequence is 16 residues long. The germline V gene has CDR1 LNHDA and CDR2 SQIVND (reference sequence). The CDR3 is CASSMVAGGGPYEQYF. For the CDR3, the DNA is TGTGCCAGTAGTATGGTTGCAGGGGGCGGCCCCTACGAGCAGTACTTC.

The CDR3 sequence is CASSAAVSGANVLTF. The CDR3, as DNA: TGTGCCAGCAGCGCCGCAGTCTCTGGGGCCAACGTCCTGACTTTC. V and J are TRBV9 and TRBJ2-6; D not certain. CDR3 length: 15 residues. Trimming left V 3 bases short and J 0 bases short, with 7 bases between. Germline assignment: CDR1 SGDLS and CDR2 YYNGEE.

CDR3 DNA: TGTGCCAGTAGTATGGCCGGCGGCCCCTACGAGCAGTACTTC. Amino acid sequence: CASSMAGGPYEQYF. This chain connects TRBV19 to TRBJ2-7; D gene ambiguous. The CDR3 has 14 amino acids. V was clipped by 3 bases and J by 2 bases, with 11 bases between them. The germline gives CDR1 LNHDA, CDR2 SQIVND (reference sequence). The complete variable domain, with remaining parts taken from reference TRBV19 and TRBJ2-7, reads DGGITQSPKYLFRKEGQNVTLSCEQNLNHDAMYWYRQDPGQGLRLIYYSQIVNDFQKGDIAEGYSVSREKKESFPLTVTSAQKNPTAFYLCASSMAGGPYEQYFGPGTRLTVT.

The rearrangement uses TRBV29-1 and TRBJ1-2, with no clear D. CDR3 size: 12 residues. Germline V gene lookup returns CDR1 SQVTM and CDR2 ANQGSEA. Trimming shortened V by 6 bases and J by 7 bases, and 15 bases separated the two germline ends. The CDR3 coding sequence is TGCAGCGTACTCCGGGAGCACCTTGGCTACACCTTC. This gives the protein CSVLREHLGYTF.

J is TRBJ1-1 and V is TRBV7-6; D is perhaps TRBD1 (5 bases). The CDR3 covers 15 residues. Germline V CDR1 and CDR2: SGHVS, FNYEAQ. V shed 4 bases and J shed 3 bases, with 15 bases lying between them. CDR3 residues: CASSWTAGRDTEAFF. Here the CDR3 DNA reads TGTGCCAGCAGCTGGACGGCAGGGAGGGACACTGAAGCTTTCTTT.

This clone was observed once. The CDR3 reads CASSLVRSRTDTQYF. In DNA, the CDR3 is TGCGCCAGCAGCTTGGTCAGATCCCGCACAGATACGCAGTATTTT. The chain is built from TRBV5-1 and TRBJ2-3; no firm D call. This CDR3 region has 15 residues. The germline V gene encodes CDR1 SGHRS and CDR2 YFSETQ. V was trimmed by 0 bases and J by 1 base, leaving 9 bases between them.

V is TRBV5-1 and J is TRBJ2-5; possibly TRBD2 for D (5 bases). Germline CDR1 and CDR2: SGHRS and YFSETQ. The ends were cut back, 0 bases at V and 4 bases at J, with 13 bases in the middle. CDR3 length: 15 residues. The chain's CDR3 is CASSLAGEVPETQYF. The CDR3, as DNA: TGCGCCAGCAGCTTGGCCGGGGAAGTTCCAGAGACCCAGTACTTC.

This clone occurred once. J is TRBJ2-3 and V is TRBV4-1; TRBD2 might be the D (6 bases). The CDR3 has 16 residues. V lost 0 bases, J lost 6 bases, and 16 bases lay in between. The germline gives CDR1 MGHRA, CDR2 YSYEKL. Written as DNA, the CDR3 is TGCGCCAGCAGCCAAGAGGTATCGCGGGGCGCCGATACGCAGTATTTT. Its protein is CASSQEVSRGADTQYF.

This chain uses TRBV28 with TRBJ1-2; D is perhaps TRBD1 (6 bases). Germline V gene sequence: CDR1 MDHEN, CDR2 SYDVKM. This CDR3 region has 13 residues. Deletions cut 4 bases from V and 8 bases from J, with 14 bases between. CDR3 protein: CASSWWDTWGYTF. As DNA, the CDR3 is TGTGCCAGCAGTTGGTGGGACACGTGGGGCTACACCTTC.